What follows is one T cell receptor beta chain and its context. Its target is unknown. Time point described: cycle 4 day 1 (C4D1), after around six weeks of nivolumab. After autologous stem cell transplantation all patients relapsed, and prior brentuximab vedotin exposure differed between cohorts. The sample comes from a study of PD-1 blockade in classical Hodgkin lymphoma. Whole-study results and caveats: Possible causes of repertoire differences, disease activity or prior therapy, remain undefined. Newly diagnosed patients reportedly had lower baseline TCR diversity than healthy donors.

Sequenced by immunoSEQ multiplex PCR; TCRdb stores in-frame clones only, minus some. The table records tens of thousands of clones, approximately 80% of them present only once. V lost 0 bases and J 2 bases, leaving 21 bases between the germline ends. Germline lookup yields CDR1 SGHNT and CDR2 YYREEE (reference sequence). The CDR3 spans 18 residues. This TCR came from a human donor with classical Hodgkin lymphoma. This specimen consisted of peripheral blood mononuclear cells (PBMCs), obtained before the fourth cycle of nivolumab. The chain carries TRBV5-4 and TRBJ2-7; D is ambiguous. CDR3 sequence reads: CASSLDSSGLGGAYEQYF. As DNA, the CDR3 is TGTGCCAGCAGCTTGGACTCGAGTGGGCTTGGTGGGGCCTACGAGCAGTACTTC.